This TCR beta chain was found in a study of neurological immune-mediated disorders (dated by TCRdb to between 2018 and 2021). At the level of the whole study: Among the approximately 35 multiple sclerosis patients, relapsing-remitting MS was present in roughly 30 and secondary progressive MS was present in 3. Of the approximately 66 subjects in the cohort, some 15 were HAM/TSP patients, about 34 were multiple sclerosis patients, and approximately 20 were healthy controls. Peripheral blood TCR-beta repertoires from patients with HTLV-I-associated myelopathy (HAM/TSP), patients with multiple sclerosis, and healthy controls were compared in the study using UMI-based sequencing. The approximately 110 TCR-beta libraries included longitudinal samples, technical triplicates and paired sorted CD4+ and CD8+ T-cell subsets alongside PBMC samples.

For the unsorted PBMC libraries, 2 million PBMCs were stored in RNAlater at -80 degrees C until RNA extraction and were used to generate the libraries. Multiple sclerosis patients were enrolled in a US clinical protocol evaluating disease progression by magnetic resonance imaging. Peripheral blood underwent Ficoll-Hypaque density gradient centrifugation to isolate PBMCs, which were then cryopreserved in liquid nitrogen. At least ten counts were recorded for this clonotype. Its antigen remains unidentified. Base qualities are not at hand, and no much larger clone is one base apart. cDNA was synthesized by template-switch 5'RACE using a primer carrying a 10-nucleotide random unique molecular identifier by which each TCR transcript was tagged. Each sequencing run produced over 160 million TCR-beta sequences covering 15-18 subjects. The RNeasy kit was used to extract total RNA. TCR-beta VDJ regions were amplified with primers for the TCR constant region and the 5'RACE anchor, using the KAPA Real-time Library Amplification kit. Sample indexes and Illumina adaptors were added in a first PCR, after which library yield was increased in a second PCR. After purification with Ampure beads, the TCR product of roughly 650 bp was size-selected on a 2% E-gel SizeSelection system. Library quality was checked on a Bioanalyzer, concentration was measured with Qubit, and libraries were quantified with the Kapa Library Quantification kit before pooling. Paired-end 2 x 150 bp sequencing of the libraries was performed on an Illumina HiSeq 2500. To increase sequence diversity, about 23-30% phiX was spiked into each library pool. In the authors' own workflow: Quality-filtered reads were processed with the UMI-based MiGEC pipeline, which removed over 80% of raw TCR sequences during error correction. VDJ genes were aligned to IMGT germline references, and each clonotype was defined by a unique CDR3 amino acid sequence together with V-J genes. Clonal expansion, Shannon diversity and CDR3 relatedness were evaluated with VDJtools (CalcPairwiseDistances, ClusterSamples), while phylogenetic trees were built in CLCbio workbench. Using coefficient-of-variation modelling across technical triplicates, the study counted a clone as expanded if it had at least 8 unique UMIs. The raw public reads went through TCRdb reprocessing: fastp at Q25, MiXCR clone calling, in-frame beta chains kept. Here each entry gathers all rows of one CDR3 protein and keeps the most common genes and DNA. The V and J calls shown here were made by TCRdb, not taken from the authors' results. Within this sample are tens of thousands of distinct CDR3 sequences, with around 3.9% of them counted one time only. The ten top clones hold 1.5% to 2% of the sample.

Findings and caveats that apply to the study as a whole: In a phylogenetic analysis, the repertoires of 18 out of 34 MS patients fell into a single cluster of related CDR3 sequences, pointing to a possible signature at the repertoire level. No association of the MS cluster with clinical or MRI features was observed, and the need for larger cohorts was stated by the authors. Expanded clones from different subjects shared no identical CDR3 amino acid sequences, which suggests that TCR-beta repertoires were private in all groups. The highest TCR clonal expansion was observed in HAM/TSP patients, whereas the lowest was observed in MS patients, even when compared with healthy controls.

Taken from the germline V gene, the CDR1 and CDR2 loops are KGHSH and LQKENI. V has 5 bases trimmed and J has 13 bases trimmed; junction bases matching no gene number 7. From the cysteine through the phenylalanine, the CDR3 covers 14 amino acids. The only DNA kept is the CDR3, 42 bases in frame from the first base. The origin of this receptor is a man aged 25 to 45 with multiple sclerosis. The sample comprised PBMCs. The rearrangement combines TRBV18 with TRBJ2-1; 14 bases in the middle match TRBD2. For the CDR3, the sequence is CASSSGLAGVIQFF. The nucleotides read TGTGCCAGCTCATCGGGACTAGCGGGGGTCATTCAGTTCTTC. Outside the CDR3, residues come from the reference TRBV18 and TRBJ2-1 proteins, so the full variable domain is: NAGVMQNPRHLVRRRGQEARLRCSPMKGHSHVYWYRQLPEEGLKFMVYLQKENIIDESGMPKERFSAEFPKEGPSILRIQQVVRGDSAAYFCASSSGLAGVIQFFGPGTRLTVL.